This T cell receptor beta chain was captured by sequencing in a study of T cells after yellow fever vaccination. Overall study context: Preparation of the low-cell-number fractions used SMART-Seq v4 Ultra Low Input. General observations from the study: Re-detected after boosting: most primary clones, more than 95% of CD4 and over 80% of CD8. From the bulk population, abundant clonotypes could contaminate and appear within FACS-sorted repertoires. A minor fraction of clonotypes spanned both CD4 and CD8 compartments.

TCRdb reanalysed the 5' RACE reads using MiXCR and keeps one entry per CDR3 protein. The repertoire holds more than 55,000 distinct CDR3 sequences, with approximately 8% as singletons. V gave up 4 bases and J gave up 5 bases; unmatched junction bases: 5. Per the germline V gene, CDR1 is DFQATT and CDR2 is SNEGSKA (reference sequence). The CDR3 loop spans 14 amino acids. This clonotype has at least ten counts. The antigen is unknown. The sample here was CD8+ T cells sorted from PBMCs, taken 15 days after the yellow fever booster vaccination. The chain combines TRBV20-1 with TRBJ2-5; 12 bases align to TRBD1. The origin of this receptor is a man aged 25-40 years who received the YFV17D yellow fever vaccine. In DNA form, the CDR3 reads TGCAGTGCTAACGAGGGGACAGGGGGCGAGACCCAGTACTTC. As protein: CSANEGTGGETQYF.